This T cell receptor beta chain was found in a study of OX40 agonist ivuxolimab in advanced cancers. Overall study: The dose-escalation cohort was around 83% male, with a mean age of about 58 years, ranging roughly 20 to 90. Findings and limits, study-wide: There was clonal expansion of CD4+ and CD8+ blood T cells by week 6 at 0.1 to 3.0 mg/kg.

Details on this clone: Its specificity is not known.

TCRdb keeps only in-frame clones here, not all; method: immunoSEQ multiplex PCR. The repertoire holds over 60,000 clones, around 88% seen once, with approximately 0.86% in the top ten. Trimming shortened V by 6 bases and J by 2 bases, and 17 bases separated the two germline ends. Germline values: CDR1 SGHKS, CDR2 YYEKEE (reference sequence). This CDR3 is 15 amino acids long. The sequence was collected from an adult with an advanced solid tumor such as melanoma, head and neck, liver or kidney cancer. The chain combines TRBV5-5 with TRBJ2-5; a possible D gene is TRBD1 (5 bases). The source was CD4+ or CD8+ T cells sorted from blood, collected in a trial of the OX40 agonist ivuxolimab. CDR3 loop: CASTRLDRPQETQYF. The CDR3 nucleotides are TGTGCCAGCACCCGCCTAGACAGACCTCAAGAGACCCAGTACTTC.